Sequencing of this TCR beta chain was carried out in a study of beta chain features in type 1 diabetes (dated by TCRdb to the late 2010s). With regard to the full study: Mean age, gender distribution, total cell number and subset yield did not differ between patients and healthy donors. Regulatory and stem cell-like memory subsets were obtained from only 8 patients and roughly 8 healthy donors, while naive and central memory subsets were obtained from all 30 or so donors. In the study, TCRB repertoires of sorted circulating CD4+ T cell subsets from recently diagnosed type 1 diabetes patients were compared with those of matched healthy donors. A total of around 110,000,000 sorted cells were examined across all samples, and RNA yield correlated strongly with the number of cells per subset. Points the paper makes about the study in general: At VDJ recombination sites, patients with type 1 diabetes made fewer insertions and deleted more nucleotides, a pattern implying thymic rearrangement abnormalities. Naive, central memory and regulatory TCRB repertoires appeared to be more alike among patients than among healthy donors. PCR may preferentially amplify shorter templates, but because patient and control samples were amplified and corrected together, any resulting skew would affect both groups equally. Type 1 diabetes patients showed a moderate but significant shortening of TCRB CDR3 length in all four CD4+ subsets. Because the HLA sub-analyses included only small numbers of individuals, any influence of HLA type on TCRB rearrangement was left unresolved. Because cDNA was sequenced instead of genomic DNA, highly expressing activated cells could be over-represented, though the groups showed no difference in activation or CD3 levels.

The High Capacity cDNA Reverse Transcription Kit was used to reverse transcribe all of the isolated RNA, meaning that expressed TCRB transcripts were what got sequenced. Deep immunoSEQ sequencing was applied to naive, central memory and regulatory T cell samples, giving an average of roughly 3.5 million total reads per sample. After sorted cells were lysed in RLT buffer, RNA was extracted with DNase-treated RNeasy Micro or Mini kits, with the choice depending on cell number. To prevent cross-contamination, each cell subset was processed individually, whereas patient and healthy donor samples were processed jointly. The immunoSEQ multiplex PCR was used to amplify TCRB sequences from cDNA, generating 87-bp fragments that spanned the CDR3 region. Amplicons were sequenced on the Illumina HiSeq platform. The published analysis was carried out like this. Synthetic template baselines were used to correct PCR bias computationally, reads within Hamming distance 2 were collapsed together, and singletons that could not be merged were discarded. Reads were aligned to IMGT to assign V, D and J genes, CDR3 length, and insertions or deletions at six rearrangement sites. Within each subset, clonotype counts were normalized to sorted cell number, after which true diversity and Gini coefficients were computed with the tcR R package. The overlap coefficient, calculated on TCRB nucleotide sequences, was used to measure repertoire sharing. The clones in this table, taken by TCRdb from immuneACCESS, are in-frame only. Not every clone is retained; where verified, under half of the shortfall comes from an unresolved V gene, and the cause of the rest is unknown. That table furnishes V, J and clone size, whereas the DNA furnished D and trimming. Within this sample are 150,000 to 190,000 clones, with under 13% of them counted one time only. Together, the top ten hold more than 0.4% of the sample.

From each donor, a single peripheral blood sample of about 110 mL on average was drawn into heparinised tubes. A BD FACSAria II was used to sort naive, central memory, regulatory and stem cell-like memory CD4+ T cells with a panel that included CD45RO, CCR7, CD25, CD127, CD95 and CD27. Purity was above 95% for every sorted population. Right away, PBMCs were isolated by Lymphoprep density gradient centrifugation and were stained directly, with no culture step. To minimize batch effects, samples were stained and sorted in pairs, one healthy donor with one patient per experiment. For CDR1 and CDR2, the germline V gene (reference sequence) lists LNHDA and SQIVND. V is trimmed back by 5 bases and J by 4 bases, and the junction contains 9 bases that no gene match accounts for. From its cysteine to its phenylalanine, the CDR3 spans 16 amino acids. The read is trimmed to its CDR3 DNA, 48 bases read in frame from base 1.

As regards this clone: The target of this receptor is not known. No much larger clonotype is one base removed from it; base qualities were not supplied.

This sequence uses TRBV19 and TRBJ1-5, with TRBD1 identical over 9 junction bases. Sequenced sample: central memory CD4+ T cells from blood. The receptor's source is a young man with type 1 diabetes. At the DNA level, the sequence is TGTGCCAGTAGTGTACCGGGACAGGGATCGAATCAGCCCCAGCATTTT. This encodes CASSVPGQGSNQPQHF.